The entry below gives a single T cell receptor beta chain sequence along with its context. Antigen unknown. The CDR3 runs 16 residues. V shed 4 bases, J shed 4 bases, and the junction held 10 bases outside the gene matches. The germline gives CDR1 SGHRS, CDR2 YFSETQ. This sample was taken from a study of cytomegalovirus exposure and HLA in healthy donors. Study-level findings and limits: The study flagged roughly 150 TCR beta chains as cytomegalovirus-associated. Published work reported that the classifier diagnosed cytomegalovirus status with high specificity and sensitivity.

Method: immunoSEQ multiplex PCR; TCRdb's copy keeps in-frame clones and lacks some. This repertoire shows some 130,000 clones, roughly 89% found once; its top ten account for around 1.2%. This sequence joins TRBV5-1 and TRBJ1-2, with 10 bases matching TRBD1. The source material was PBMCs. This sequence originates from a woman aged 18-29 years in good health and CMV-seronegative. The CDR3 reads CASSIGTGVLLYGYTF. CDR3 DNA: TGCGCCAGCAGCATAGGGACAGGGGTGTTGCTCTATGGCTACACCTTC. The complete variable domain, with remaining parts taken from reference TRBV5-1 and TRBJ1-2, reads KAGVTQTPRYLIKTRGQQVTLSCSPISGHRSVSWYQQTPGQGLQFLFEYFSETQRNKGNFPGRFSGRQFSNSRSEMNVSTLELGDSALYLCASSIGTGVLLYGYTFGSGTRLTVV.